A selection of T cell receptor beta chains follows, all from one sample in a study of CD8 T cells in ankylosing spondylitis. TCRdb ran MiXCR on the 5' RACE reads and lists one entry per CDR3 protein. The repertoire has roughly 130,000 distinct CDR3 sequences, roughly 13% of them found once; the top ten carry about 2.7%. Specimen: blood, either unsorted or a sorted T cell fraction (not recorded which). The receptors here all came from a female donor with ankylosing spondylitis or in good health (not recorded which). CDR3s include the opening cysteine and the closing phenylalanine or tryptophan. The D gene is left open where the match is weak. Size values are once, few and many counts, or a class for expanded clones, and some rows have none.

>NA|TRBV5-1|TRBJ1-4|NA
TGCGCCAGCAGCCCCGACCGAACAGGGCCAGCAACTAATGAAAAACTGTTTTTT
CASSPDRTGPATNEKLFF
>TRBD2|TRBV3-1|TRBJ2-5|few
TGTGCCAGCAGCCAAGCTCAGCGGGAAAAGACCCAGTACTTC
CASSQAQREKTQYF
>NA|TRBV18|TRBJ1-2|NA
TGTGCCAGCTCACCAGGGACCAGAATCAGCTACACCTTC
CASSPGTRISYTF
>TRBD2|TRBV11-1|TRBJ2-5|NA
TGTGCCGCGGGGACTAGCGGAGAAGAGACCCAGTACTTC
CAAGTSGEETQYF
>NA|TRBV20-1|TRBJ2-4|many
TGCAGTGCTAGAGAACAGGGAGGGGGCATTCAGTACTTC
CSAREQGGGIQYF
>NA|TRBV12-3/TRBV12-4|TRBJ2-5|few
TGTGCCAGCAGTCTAACTACTTGGTCCCCACAAGAGACCCAGTACTTC
CASSLTTWSPQETQYF
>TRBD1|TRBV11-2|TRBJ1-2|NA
TGTGCCAGCAGAATTCCCGGGACAGGGGTCTATGGCTACACCTTC
CASRIPGTGVYGYTF
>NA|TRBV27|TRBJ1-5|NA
TGTGCCAGCCAAGCACTTGGGGGGAGGGGGTATCAGCCCCAGCATTTT
CASQALGGRGYQPQHF
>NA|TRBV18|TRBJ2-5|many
TGTGCCAGCTCGGGGACACAACAAGAGACCCAGTACTTC
CASSGTQQETQYF
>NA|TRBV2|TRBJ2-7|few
TGTGCCACAGGACAGAACTCCTACGAGCAGTACTTC
CATGQNSYEQYF
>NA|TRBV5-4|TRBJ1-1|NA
TGTGCCAGCAGCTGGGACTTCATGAACACTGAAGCTTTCTTT
CASSWDFMNTEAFF
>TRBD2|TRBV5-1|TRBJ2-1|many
TGCGCCAGCAGCTTGAGCGGGACGCTTAATGAGCAGTTCTTC
CASSLSGTLNEQFF
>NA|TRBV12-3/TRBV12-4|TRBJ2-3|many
TGTGCCAGCAATGAGGATAACACAGATACGCAGTATTTT
CASNEDNTDTQYF
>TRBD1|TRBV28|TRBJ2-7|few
TGTGCCAGCAGTCTCCCCGGGACAGGGATCTACGAGCAGTACTTC
CASSLPGTGIYEQYF
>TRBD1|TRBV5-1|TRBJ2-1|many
TGCGCCAGCAGCTTGGTGCAGGGGGCCGGCAATGAGCAGTTCTTC
CASSLVQGAGNEQFF
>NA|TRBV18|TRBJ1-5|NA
TGTGCCAGCTCACCCCGCCCGGGGGAGAGCAATCAGCCCCAGCATTTT
CASSPRPGESNQPQHF
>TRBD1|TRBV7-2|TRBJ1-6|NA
TGTGCCAGCAGCCCAAGGACAGGGCGAAATTCACCCCTCCACTTT
CASSPRTGRNSPLHF
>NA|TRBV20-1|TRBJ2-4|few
TGCAGTGCTAGAGATCCCCGGACGAGCCAGACAAACATTCAGTACTTC
CSARDPRTSQTNIQYF
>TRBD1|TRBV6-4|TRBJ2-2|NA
TGTGCCAGCAGTCGATCGGCCGGGACAGGCCTCCCGAACACCGGGGAGCTGTTTTTT
CASSRSAGTGLPNTGELFF
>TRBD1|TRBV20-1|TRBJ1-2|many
TGCAGTGCTGGTTCATTACAGGGGATTCATGGCTACACCTTC
CSAGSLQGIHGYTF
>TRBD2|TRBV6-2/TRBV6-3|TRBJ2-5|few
TGTGCCAGCAGTCCTCGCGGGACTAGCGGGAGCGGGCAAGAGACCCAGTACTTC
CASSPRGTSGSGQETQYF
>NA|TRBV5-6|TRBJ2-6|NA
TGTGCCAGCAGCTTGGGTGGTTTTGCTGGGGCCAACGTCCTGACTTTC
CASSLGGFAGANVLTF
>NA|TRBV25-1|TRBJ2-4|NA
TGTGCCAGCAGTGAAATAGGGCCGAAAAACATTCAGTACTTC
CASSEIGPKNIQYF
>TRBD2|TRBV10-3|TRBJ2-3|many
TGTGCCATCAGTGGAACTAGCGGCCTTAGCACAGATACGCAGTATTTT
CAISGTSGLSTDTQYF
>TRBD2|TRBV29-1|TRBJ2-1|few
TGCAGCGTACAAGGTGGGGGGGACTACAATGAGCAGTTCTTC
CSVQGGGDYNEQFF
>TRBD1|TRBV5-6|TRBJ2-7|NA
TGTGCCAGCAGCTCGTACCGGGACAGGGACTACGAGCAGTACTTC
CASSSYRDRDYEQYF
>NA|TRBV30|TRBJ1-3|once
TGTGCCTGGGACAGGTTCTCTGGAAACACCATATATTTT
CAWDRFSGNTIYF
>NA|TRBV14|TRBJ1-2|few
TGTGCCAGCAGCCTTTTCCCGGCAGGTGGTGGCTACACCTTC
CASSLFPAGGGYTF
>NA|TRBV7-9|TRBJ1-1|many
TGTGCCAGCAGCTTAGTTCGACAGCTGAACACTGAAGCTTTCTTT
CASSLVRQLNTEAFF
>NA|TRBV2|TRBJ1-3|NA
TGTGCCAGCAGTCTCCAGGGGATTTCTGGAAACACCATATATTTT
CASSLQGISGNTIYF
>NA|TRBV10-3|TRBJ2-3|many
TGTGCCATCAGTGAGTCGGGAGTCGCAGATACGCAGTATTTT
CAISESGVADTQYF
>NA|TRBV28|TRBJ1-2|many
TGTGCCAGCACCTTGGGCAGGGTTGGCTACACCTTC
CASTLGRVGYTF
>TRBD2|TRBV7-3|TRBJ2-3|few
TGTGCCAGCAGCGGGGGACTAGCGGGAGAGACAGATACGCAGTATTTT
CASSGGLAGETDTQYF
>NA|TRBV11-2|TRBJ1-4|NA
TGTGCCAGCAGCTTCAGCGCAACTAATGAAAAACTGTTTTTT
CASSFSATNEKLFF
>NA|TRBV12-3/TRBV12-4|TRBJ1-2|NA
TGTGCCAGCAGTTTGGCGGGGGTGGAGGACACCGGATTGTCATGGGGCTACACCTTC
CASSLAGVEDTGLSWGYTF
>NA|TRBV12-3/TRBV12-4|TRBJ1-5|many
TGTGCCAGCAGTTTAGTGGGAGTCCAGCCCCAGCATTTT
CASSLVGVQPQHF
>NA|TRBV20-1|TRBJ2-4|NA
TGCAGTGCTAGAGAGCTCCTAGAGCTTCCCATTCAGTACTTC
CSARELLELPIQYF
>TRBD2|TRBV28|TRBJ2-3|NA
TGTGCCAGCAGCACTAGCGGGGCGAGCACAGATACGCAGTATTTT
CASSTSGASTDTQYF
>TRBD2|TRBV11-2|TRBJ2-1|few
TGTGCCAGCAGCCCAGGACTAGCGGGGTTTGGGGAGCAGTTCTTC
CASSPGLAGFGEQFF
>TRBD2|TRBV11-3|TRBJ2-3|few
TGTGCCAGCAGCTTCGATAGCGGGGATGGGGATACGCAGTATTTT
CASSFDSGDGDTQYF
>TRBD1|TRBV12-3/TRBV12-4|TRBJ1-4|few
TGTGCCAGCAGACACCTCGACAGGGAGGATGAAAAACTGTTTTTT
CASRHLDREDEKLFF
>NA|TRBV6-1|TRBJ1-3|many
TGTGCCAGCAGCCCCCGTCAGAGTTCTGGAAACACCATATATTTT
CASSPRQSSGNTIYF
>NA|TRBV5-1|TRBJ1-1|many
TGCGCCAGCAGCTTGGGGCGGGAAAACACTGAAGCTTTCTTT
CASSLGRENTEAFF
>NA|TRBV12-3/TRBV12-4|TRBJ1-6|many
TGTGCCAGCAGTTTTGATGGGGGAGAAAATTCACCCCTCCACTTT
CASSFDGGENSPLHF
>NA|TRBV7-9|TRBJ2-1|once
TGTGCCAGCAGCTCGGACAATTACAATGAGCGGTTCTTC
CASSSDNYNERFF
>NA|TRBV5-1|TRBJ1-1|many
TGCGCCAGCAGCTTGGCCGGGAACACCAACACTGAAGCTTTCTTT
CASSLAGNTNTEAFF
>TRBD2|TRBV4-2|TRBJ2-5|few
TGTGCCAGCAGCCAAGTCCCAGCGGGGGGGCAAGAGACCCAGTACTTC
CASSQVPAGGQETQYF
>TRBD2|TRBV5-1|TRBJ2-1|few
TGCGCCAGCAGCTTGTTAGCGGGAGGACTCAACAATGAGCAGTTCTTC
CASSLLAGGLNNEQFF
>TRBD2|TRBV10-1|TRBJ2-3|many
TGCGCCAGCAGTCCTAGCGGGAGTGGTACAGATACGCAGTATTTT
CASSPSGSGTDTQYF
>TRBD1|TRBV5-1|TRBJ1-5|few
TGCGCCAGCAGCTTGGGGGGACAGGGCCAGCCCCAGCATTTT
CASSLGGQGQPQHF
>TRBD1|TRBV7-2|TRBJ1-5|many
TGTGCCAGCAGCCCACAGGGGAGCAATCAGCCCCAGCATTTT
CASSPQGSNQPQHF
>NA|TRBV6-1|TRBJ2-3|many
TGTGCCAGCAGTGGGGACCCTAAGGATACGCAGTATTTT
CASSGDPKDTQYF
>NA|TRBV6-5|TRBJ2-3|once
TGTGCCAGCAGCCGAAAAGGGCTAGGTGCTAGCACAGATACGCAGTATTTT
CASSRKGLGASTDTQYF
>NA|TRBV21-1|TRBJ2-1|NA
TGTGCCAGCCTCCACGGAGGACTAGCAAATGAGCAGTTCTTC
CASLHGGLANEQFF
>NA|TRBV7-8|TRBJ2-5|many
TGTGCCAGCAGCTCCCCTGCTGCGGGCCAAGAGACCCAGTACTTC
CASSSPAAGQETQYF
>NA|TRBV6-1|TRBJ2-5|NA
TGTGCCAGCACCCCAATAGCACGGCGGGAGACCCAGTACTTC
CASTPIARRETQYF
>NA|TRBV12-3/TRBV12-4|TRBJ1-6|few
TGTGCCAGCAGTTTTAACCCCGACCTCTCACCCCTCCACTTT
CASSFNPDLSPLHF
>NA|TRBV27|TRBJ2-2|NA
TGTGCCAGCAGTTTATTCGGCGGAGGTAACACCGGGGAGCTGTTTTTT
CASSLFGGGNTGELFF
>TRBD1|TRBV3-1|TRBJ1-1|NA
TGTGCCAGCAGCCGGACAGGGGCTGAAGCTTTCTTT
CASSRTGAEAFF